Each of the 27 T cell receptor beta chains below was sequenced from the same sample in a study of blood T cell repertoires in COVID-19. The method was immunoSEQ multiplex PCR; TCRdb's version includes in-frame clones alone and lacks a portion of them. The repertoire holds 180,000 or so clones, with roughly 80% as singletons. Sequencing was performed on peripheral blood. The receptors originated from a woman between 35 and 50 years old with COVID-19, enrolled during active disease.

As DNA, the CDR3 is TGCAGCGCCATTCCCGGACTGTCTGGCACAGATACGCAGTATTTT. Translation gives CSAIPGLSGTDTQYF. This chain uses TRBV29-1 with TRBJ2-3; TRBD2 is a possible D gene (5 bases). The CDR3 consists of 15 residues. Looked up from germline, CDR1 is SQVTM and CDR2 is ANQGSEA. Deletions cut 7 bases from V and 1 base from J, with 18 bases between.

This chain joins TRBV20-1 and TRBJ2-4; 8 positions agree with TRBD2. Germline loops: CDR1 DFQATT, CDR2 SNEGSKA (reference sequence). Trimming removed 3 bases from V and 5 bases from J; junction bases left unmatched: 15. The CDR3 totals 17 residues. CDR3 sequence: CSASSGLAGLTQNIQYF. CDR3 sequence (DNA): TGCAGTGCTAGTTCAGGACTAGCTGGCCTGACTCAAAACATTCAGTACTTC.

The CDR3 protein is CASSLVGTSSTTDTQYF. The CDR3 coding sequence is TGTGCCAGCAGCTTAGTAGGGACTAGCTCTACCACAGATACGCAGTATTTT. The J gene is TRBJ2-3, the V gene TRBV7-6; 9 bases are shared with TRBD2. This CDR3 has 17 amino acids. V lost 1 base, J lost 2 bases, and 7 bases stayed unmatched. The germline V gene has CDR1 SGHVS and CDR2 FNYEAQ.

This clone was recorded a few times. The chain joins TRBV7-9 to TRBJ2-5; possibly TRBD2 for D (5 bases). Trimming shortened V by 1 base and J by 4 bases, and 10 bases separated the two germline ends. Germline-derived CDR1 and CDR2 are SEHNR and FQNEAQ (reference sequence). CDR3 length: 14 amino acids. The CDR3 loop reads CASSLGGARETQYF. CDR3 coding DNA: TGTGCCAGCAGCTTAGGGGGAGCGAGAGAGACCCAGTACTTC.

The sample holds a few counts of this clone. This sequence joins TRBV6-5 and TRBJ2-1; 10 bases align to TRBD2. The CDR3 extends over 13 amino acids. The trim removed 6 bases at V and 9 bases at J, leaving 5 bases unmatched. The germline V gene has CDR1 MNHEY and CDR2 SVGAGI. The CDR3 coding sequence is TGTGCCAGCAGAGGGACTAGCGTTGTTGAGCAGTTCTTC. Translating it yields CASRGTSVVEQFF.

This clone has ten or more counts. V usage is TRBV2 and J usage is TRBJ1-6, with D unclear. Germline values: CDR1 SNHLY, CDR2 FYNNEI. The V and J ends lost 6 bases and 3 bases respectively, with 6 bases between them. This CDR3 spans 13 amino acids. CDR3 nucleotides: TGTGCCAGCAGAACAGACTATAATTCACCCCTCCACTTT. This gives the protein CASRTDYNSPLHF.

The chain joins TRBV27 to TRBJ2-7, with D tentatively TRBD1 (5 bases). CDR3 length equals 17 residues. V lost 0 bases, J lost 2 bases, and 17 bases lay in between. In germline, CDR1 is MNHEY, CDR2 SMNVEV (reference sequence). CDR3 nucleotides: TGTGCCAGCAGTTTATCGAAAGTGAAGGGGTATCCCTACGAGCAGTACTTC. Its protein product is CASSLSKVKGYPYEQYF.

J is TRBJ2-7 and V is TRBV5-1; 11 bases fit TRBD2. Losses at the gene ends were 4 bases for V and 5 bases for J; bases not matched to a gene: 8. Germline lookup yields CDR1 SGHRS and CDR2 YFSETQ. The CDR3 has 15 residues. The CDR3 sequence: CASSPVAGGPNEQYF. For the CDR3, the DNA is TGCGCCAGCAGCCCAGTAGCGGGAGGGCCCAACGAGCAGTACTTC.

The chain carries TRBV4-1 and TRBJ2-3; D is ambiguous. With 2 bases removed from V and 7 bases from J, the gap between germline ends came to 4 bases. Germline values: CDR1 MGHRA, CDR2 YSYEKL. CDR3 size: 11 residues. CDR3 sequence (DNA): TGCGCCAGCAGCCAATCTTATACGCAGTATTTT. This sequence encodes CASSQSYTQYF.

This chain links TRBV5-1 with TRBJ2-5, with D unclear. CDR1 is SGHRS and CDR2 is YFSETQ in the germline V gene. CDR3 length: 14 amino acids. The germline V and J ends were trimmed by 4 bases and 1 base, with 11 bases remaining between them. As DNA, the CDR3 is TGCGCCAGCAGCCCCTATCTGCTCCAAGAGACCCAGTACTTC. Residues: CASSPYLLQETQYF. Supplemented by reference TRBV5-1 and TRBJ2-5, the full variable domain reads KAGVTQTPRYLIKTRGQQVTLSCSPISGHRSVSWYQQTPGQGLQFLFEYFSETQRNKGNFPGRFSGRQFSNSRSEMNVSTLELGDSALYLCASSPYLLQETQYFGPGTRLLVL.

V gene TRBV19 combines with J gene TRBJ1-1, with D possibly TRBD1 on 6 matching bases. The germline V gene encodes CDR1 LNHDA and CDR2 SQIVND (reference sequence). The CDR3 spans 15 residues. Trimming cost V 3 bases and J 1 base, with 12 bases left between them. The CDR3 sequence is CASSISRGGNTEAFF. For the CDR3, the DNA is TGTGCCAGTAGTATTTCAAGGGGGGGGAACACTGAAGCTTTCTTT.

The chain links TRBV9 to TRBJ2-3, with 10 bases matching TRBD2. CDR3 length: 17 amino acids. Germline V gene lookup returns CDR1 SGDLS and CDR2 YYNGEE. Trimming at V came to 3 bases and at J to 2 bases, leaving 9 bases not matched to a gene. The CDR3 is CASSATTSGKFTDTQYF. The CDR3 DNA is TGTGCCAGCAGCGCGACCACTAGCGGGAAATTCACAGATACGCAGTATTTT.

This chain joins TRBV18 and TRBJ1-4; TRBD1 agrees at 7 bases. The CDR3 sequence is 15 residues long. Germline V gene data show CDR1 as KGHSH and CDR2 as LQKENI. Trimming took 4 bases from V and 3 from J; bases not matched to a gene: 5. In DNA form, the CDR3 reads TGTGCCAGCTCACGGCAGGGGGGCCCTAATGAAAAACTGTTTTTT. Protein sequence: CASSRQGGPNEKLFF.

The V gene is TRBV7-3, the J gene TRBJ2-5; 11 bases map to TRBD1. CDR3 length: 15 residues. The germline V gene encodes CDR1 SGHTA and CDR2 FQGTGA. V lost 5 bases and J lost 5; bases outside the gene matches: 7. The CDR3 nucleotides are TGTGCCAGCAGCCAGACTGGGACAGGGGGGGAGACCCAGTACTTC. The encoded protein is CASSQTGTGGETQYF. The variable domain in full, with the rest retrieved from reference TRBV7-3 and TRBJ2-5, is GAGVSQTPSNKVTEKGKYVELRCDPISGHTALYWYRQSLGQGPEFLIYFQGTGAADDSGLPNDRFFAVRPEGSVSTLKIQRTERGDSAVYLCASSQTGTGGETQYFGPGTRLLVL.

The chain links TRBV29-1 to TRBJ2-3, with D unresolved. CDR3 size: 12 residues. Germline lookup yields CDR1 SQVTM and CDR2 ANQGSEA. Trimming shortened V by 0 bases and J by 8 bases, and 9 bases separated the two germline ends. The CDR3 DNA sequence: TGCAGCGTTGAAGATGTACGGGTTACGCAGTATTTT. Protein sequence: CSVEDVRVTQYF.

The V call is TRBV30, the J call TRBJ1-5; D is possibly TRBD1 (6 bases). The CDR3 is made up of 17 amino acids. V shed 0 bases and J shed 0 bases, with 15 bases lying between them. In germline, CDR1 is GTSNPN, CDR2 SVGIG (reference sequence). This CDR3 is CAWSVTGRAYSNQPQHF. CDR3 DNA: TGTGCCTGGAGTGTTACAGGGAGGGCATATAGCAATCAGCCCCAGCATTTT.

CDR3 residues: CATSDSLRGETQYF. CDR3 coding DNA: TGTGCCACCAGTGATTCCTTGAGAGGGGAGACCCAGTACTTC. V usage is TRBV24-1 and J usage is TRBJ2-5; possible D gene TRBD2, 5 bases. V dropped 2 bases and J dropped 5 bases, with 11 bases sitting between them. This CDR3 has 14 amino acids. The germline CDR1 and CDR2 sequences are KGHDR and SFDVKD.

This rearrangement joins TRBV6-6 to TRBJ2-1, with 9 bases matching TRBD1. This CDR3 comprises 12 residues. With V trimmed by 6 bases and J by 10 bases, 4 bases remained unmatched. Germline-derived CDR1 and CDR2 are MNHNY and SVGAGI (reference sequence). Here the CDR3 DNA reads TGTGCCAGCAGACGACAGGGGGGCGAGCAGTTCTTC. Amino acids: CASRRQGGEQFF.

This chain joins TRBV6-5 and TRBJ1-1, with TRBD1 identical over 8 bases. After removal of 7 bases from V and 5 bases from J, the junction contained 12 bases not matched to a gene. The CDR3 runs 15 residues. Germline CDR1 is MNHEY and CDR2 is SVGAGI. CDR3 protein: CASNTGQGWGTEAFF. The CDR3, as DNA: TGTGCCAGCAATACTGGACAGGGATGGGGAACTGAAGCTTTCTTT.

CDR3 nucleotides: TGTGCCAGCGGCAGGCCGGAGCTGTTTTTT. Amino acid sequence: CASGRPELFF. J is TRBJ2-2 and V is TRBV28; the D is unclear. Trimming shortened V by 8 bases and J by 10 bases, and 8 bases separated the two germline ends. CDR1 is MDHEN and CDR2 is SYDVKM in the germline V gene. This CDR3 is built from 10 residues.

V and J are TRBV19 and TRBJ2-5; 8 bases agree with TRBD2. Unmatched junction bases numbered 7, after V lost 7 bases and J lost 0 bases. This CDR3 contains 15 residues. Germline V lookup: CDR1 LNHDA, CDR2 SQIVND (reference sequence). The CDR3 is CASTPTSADQETQYF. The DNA of the CDR3 is TGTGCCAGTACCCCGACTAGCGCCGACCAAGAGACCCAGTACTTC.

This clone was seen a few times. V is TRBV28 and J is TRBJ2-7; 9 bases map to TRBD2. This CDR3 comprises 14 residues. Germline trimming cut 5 bases from V and 2 bases from J; bases unmatched to any gene: 4. The V gene's germline CDR1 is MDHEN and CDR2 SYDVKM. This CDR3 is CASSLAGQTYEQYF. The CDR3 coding sequence is TGTGCCAGCAGTCTAGCGGGGCAAACCTACGAGCAGTACTTC.

The rearrangement joins TRBV14 to TRBJ2-5; 10 bases fit TRBD2. Germline CDR1 reads SGHDN; CDR2 reads FVKESK. The J segment lost 3 bases and the V segment lost 3 bases, leaving 1 base of the junction unmatched. The CDR3 consists of 14 residues. Here the CDR3 reads CASSHLAGEETQYF. CDR3 nucleotides: TGTGCCAGCAGCCACCTAGCGGGGGAAGAGACCCAGTACTTC.

The chain links TRBV12-3 or TRBV12-4 to TRBJ2-7; 7 positions agree with TRBD2. The CDR3 contains 13 residues. The J segment lost 5 bases and the V segment lost 5 bases, leaving 6 bases of the junction unmatched. The CDR3 loop reads CASSPAGVNEQYF. In DNA form, the CDR3 reads TGTGCCAGCAGTCCCGCGGGAGTCAACGAGCAGTACTTC.

The gene calls are TRBV5-1 and TRBJ2-1; TRBD1 matches at 7 bases. CDR1 SGHRS and CDR2 YFSETQ come from the germline V gene. The junction had 6 bases not matched to a gene; V was cut back by 0 bases and J by 9 bases. This CDR3 is built from 14 residues. DNA for the CDR3: TGCGCCAGCAGCTTGGGAGACAGGGATGGTGAGCAGTTCTTC. It yields the protein CASSLGDRDGEQFF. Full variable domain (remainder filled in from reference TRBV5-1 and TRBJ2-1): KAGVTQTPRYLIKTRGQQVTLSCSPISGHRSVSWYQQTPGQGLQFLFEYFSETQRNKGNFPGRFSGRQFSNSRSEMNVSTLELGDSALYLCASSLGDRDGEQFFGPGTRLTVL.

The chain joins TRBV11-2 to TRBJ2-2, with 11 positions matching TRBD2. Germline CDR1 is SGHAT and CDR2 is FQNNGV. CDR3 length equals 16 residues. Losses at the gene ends were 2 bases for V and 4 bases for J; bases not matched to a gene: 3. The CDR3 protein is CASSLLAGGPTGELFF. DNA for the CDR3: TGTGCCAGCAGCTTATTAGCGGGAGGGCCCACCGGGGAGCTGTTTTTT.

The V gene is TRBV5-4, the J gene TRBJ1-6; no reliable D call. The CDR3 consists of 15 residues. V was pared by 0 bases and J by 6 bases, with 10 bases between. CDR1 and CDR2 from the germline V gene are SGHNT and YYREEE (reference sequence). CDR3 region: CASSLAGIPNSPLHF. CDR3 in DNA: TGTGCCAGCAGCTTGGCGGGGATTCCTAATTCACCCCTCCACTTT.